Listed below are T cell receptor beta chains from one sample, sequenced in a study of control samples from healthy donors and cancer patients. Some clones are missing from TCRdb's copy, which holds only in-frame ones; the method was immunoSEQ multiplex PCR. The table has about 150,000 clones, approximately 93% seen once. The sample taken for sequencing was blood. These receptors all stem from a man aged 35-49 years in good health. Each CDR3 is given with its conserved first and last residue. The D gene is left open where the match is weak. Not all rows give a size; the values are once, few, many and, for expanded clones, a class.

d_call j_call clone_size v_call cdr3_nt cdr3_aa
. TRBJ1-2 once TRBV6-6 TGTGCCAGCACCGTGGAGGGAGGCGGCTACACCTTC CASTVEGGGYTF
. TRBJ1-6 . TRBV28 TGTGCCAGCAGTTTATATAATACAGGGTGGAATTCACCCCTCCACTTT CASSLYNTGWNSPLHF
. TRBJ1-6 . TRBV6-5 TGTGCCAGCGGGGAATCCTATAATTCACCCCTCCACTTT CASGESYNSPLHF
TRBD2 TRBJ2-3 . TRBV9 TGTGCCAGCAGCGTGCGGGGGGGCGGGACAGATACGCAGTATTTT CASSVRGGGTDTQYF
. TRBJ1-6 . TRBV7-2 TGTGCCAGCAGGGACGGCAGGACAAATTCACCCCTCCACTTT CASRDGRTNSPLHF
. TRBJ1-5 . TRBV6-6 TGTGCCAGCAGGGAGAAGGGGTCTCGCAATCAGCCCCAGCATTTT CASREKGSRNQPQHF
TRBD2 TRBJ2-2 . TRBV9 TGTGCCAGCAGCGTAGCTCATAGCGGGGGGGCCGTCGGGGAGCTGTTTTTT CASSVAHSGGAVGELFF
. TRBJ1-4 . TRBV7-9 TGTGCCAGCAGCTCCAGGGCGGGGCAGGGTAATGAAAAACTGTTTTTT CASSSRAGQGNEKLFF
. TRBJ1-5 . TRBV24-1 TGTGCCACCAGTGAGGGCCTACAGCCCAATCAGCCCCAGCATTTT CATSEGLQPNQPQHF
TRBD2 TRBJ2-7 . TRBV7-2 TGTGCCAGCAGCCCCGAGCTAGCGGGGGGGCGCGAGCAGTACTTC CASSPELAGGREQYF
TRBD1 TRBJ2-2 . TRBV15 TGTGCCACCAGCAGAGAGGAGCCAGGGGGTAGCACCGGGGAGCTGTTTTTT CATSREEPGGSTGELFF
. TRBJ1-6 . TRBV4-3 TGCGCCAGCAGCCAAGAGCTCGTAGGGTTTCGTTCACCCCTCCACTTT CASSQELVGFRSPLHF
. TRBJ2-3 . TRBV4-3 TGCGCCAGCAGCCAAGGGGGACAATCAGATACGCAGTATTTT CASSQGGQSDTQYF
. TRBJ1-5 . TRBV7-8 TGTGCCAGCAGCTTCACATCCGGGGCGCGGCAGCCCCAGCATTTT CASSFTSGARQPQHF
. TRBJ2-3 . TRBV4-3 TGCGCCAGCAGCCAAGATCTGGCAGGTGCTAGCACAGATACGCAGTATTTT CASSQDLAGASTDTQYF
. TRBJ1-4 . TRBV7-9 TGTGCCAGCAGCCGACCCCTCCTTGCAATGGAGGAAAAACTGTTTTTT CASSRPLLAMEEKLFF
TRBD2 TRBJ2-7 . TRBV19 TGTGCCAGTAGTGCCGGGACTAGCGGCTCCTACGAGCAGTACTTC CASSAGTSGSYEQYF
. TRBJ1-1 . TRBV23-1 TGCGCCAGCAGTCAACCCAGAAAAGGACTGAACACTGAAGCTTTCTTT CASSQPRKGLNTEAFF
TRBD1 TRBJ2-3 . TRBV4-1 TGCGCCAGCAGCCTGGGACAGGTGAGCACAGATACGCAGTATTTT CASSLGQVSTDTQYF
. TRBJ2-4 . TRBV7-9 TGTGCCAGCAGCTCTTACGTCCACCCGGGAGATGAGAACATTCAGTACTTC CASSSYVHPGDENIQYF
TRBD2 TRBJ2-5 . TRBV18 TGTGCCAGCTCATTGCAGCGGGGGGCCCTTCAAGAGACCCAGTACTTC CASSLQRGALQETQYF
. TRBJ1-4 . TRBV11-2 TGTGCCAGCAGCTTAGGGGTTAATGAAAAACTGTTTTTT CASSLGVNEKLFF
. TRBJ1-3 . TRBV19 TGTGCCAGTAGTATTTCCTCGCGGACACTAAACACCATATATTTT CASSISSRTLNTIYF
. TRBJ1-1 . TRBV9 TGTGCCAGCAGCGTCGGCACGAACACTGAAGCTTTCTTT CASSVGTNTEAFF
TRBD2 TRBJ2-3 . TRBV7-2 TGTGCCAGCAGCTTAGGCGGGACTAACTTAAATACGCAGTATTTT CASSLGGTNLNTQYF
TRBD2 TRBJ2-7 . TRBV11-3 TGTGCCAGCAGCCCGGGGGGGGGCATCCCCTACGAGCAGTACTTC CASSPGGGIPYEQYF
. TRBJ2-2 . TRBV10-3 TGTGCCATCAGTGAGTGGACCGGGGAGCTGTTTTTT CAISEWTGELFF
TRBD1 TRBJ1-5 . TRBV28 TGTGCCAGCAGTCCTATCGACAGGGAAGGCAATCAGCCCCAGCATTTT CASSPIDREGNQPQHF
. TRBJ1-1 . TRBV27 TGTGCCAGCAGTTTCGGGGTTCGAATGAACACTGAAGCTTTCTTT CASSFGVRMNTEAFF
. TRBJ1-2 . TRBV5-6 TGTGCCAGCAGCTTGGGGACCCCGGTTAGGATAGATGGCTACACCTTC CASSLGTPVRIDGYTF
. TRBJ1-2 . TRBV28 TGTGCCAGCAGTCCGCCCACTGCGGGACCCGATACAAATGGCTACACCTTC CASSPPTAGPDTNGYTF
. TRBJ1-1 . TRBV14 TGTGCCAGCAGCAAAAAGTTTTGGGTGATGGGAGGCAGGCCTTATGAAGCTTTCTTT CASSKKFWVMGGRPYEAFF
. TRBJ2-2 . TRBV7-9 TGTGCCAGCAGCTCGTTCCCGGGACCTAGAGAGAACGGGGAGCTGTTTTTT CASSSFPGPRENGELFF
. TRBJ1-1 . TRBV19 TGTGCCAGTAGTATAAGTTCAGGGACGAACACTGAAGCTTTCTTT CASSISSGTNTEAFF
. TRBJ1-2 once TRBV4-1 TGCGCCAGCAGCCTGCTAGGGGGGGCGTATGGCTACACCTTC CASSLLGGAYGYTF
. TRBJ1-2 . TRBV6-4 TGTGCCAGCAGGGTAGTCGGGTCTTATGGCTACACCTTC CASRVVGSYGYTF
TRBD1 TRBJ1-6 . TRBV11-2 TGTGCCAGCAGCTTAGATCCAGGGGGAGGTTCACCCCTCCACTTT CASSLDPGGGSPLHF
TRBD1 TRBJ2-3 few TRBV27 TGTGCCAGCAGTGCGAGACCCTTGGGACAGGGCACAGATACGCAGTATTTT CASSARPLGQGTDTQYF
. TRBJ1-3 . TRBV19 TGTGCCAGTAGTATCGCAGGGCACCGCTCTGGAAACACCATATATTTT CASSIAGHRSGNTIYF
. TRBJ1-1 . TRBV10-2 TGCGCCAGTCTTTCTGGGATAGTGGGGAACACTGAAGCTTTCTTT CASLSGIVGNTEAFF
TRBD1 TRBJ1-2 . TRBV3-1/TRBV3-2 TGTGCCAGCAGCGGCAACAGGGACAGCTATGGCTACACCTTC CASSGNRDSYGYTF
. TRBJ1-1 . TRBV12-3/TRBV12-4 TGTGCCAGCAGTTTCTACCCCCACACTGAAGCTTTCTTT CASSFYPHTEAFF
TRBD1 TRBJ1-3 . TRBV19 TGTGCCAGTAGTTCCCCCGGGGACAGCGGGGCTGGAAACACCATATATTTT CASSSPGDSGAGNTIYF
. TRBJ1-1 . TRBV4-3 TGCGCCAGCAGCCAAGATGGGGAGGGGGAAGCTTTCTTT CASSQDGEGEAFF
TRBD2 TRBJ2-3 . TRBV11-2 TGTGCCAGCAGCTTCTGGCGGGGGGGCCGGGTCCCAGATACGCAGTATTTT CASSFWRGGRVPDTQYF
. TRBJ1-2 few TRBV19 TGTGCCAGTAGTTCGCACGGGGGGCGCTACTACTATGGCTACACCTTC CASSSHGGRYYYGYTF
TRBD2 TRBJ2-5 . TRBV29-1 TGCAGCGTTCATGGGCTAGCGGGGACAGAGACCCAGTACTTC CSVHGLAGTETQYF
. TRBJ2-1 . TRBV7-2 TGTGCCAGCAGCTTAGGGAGTACTGCCGCTAACCATGAGCAGTTCTTC CASSLGSTAANHEQFF
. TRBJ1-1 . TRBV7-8 TGTGCCAGCAGCTCCGGGGCCGCGCATTCTGAAGCTTTCTTT CASSSGAAHSEAFF